Here is one T cell receptor beta chain with its context. The antigen is not known. Clones were read by immunoSEQ multiplex PCR, and TCRdb kept only the in-frame ones, dropping some. Among over 45,000 clones, about 86% were seen once, and the ten largest hold around 7.4%. Germline V gives CDR1 SGHNT, CDR2 YYREEE (reference sequence). With 4 bases clipped from V and 3 bases from J, the junction kept 4 bases outside the gene matches. The CDR3 is made up of 14 amino acids. Time point: week 5, during vaccination. In the vaccine, a single dose held 300 ug of the mutant IDH1 20-mer peptide, along with topical imiquimod. This specimen comes from a study of a mutant IDH1 vaccine in newly diagnosed glioma. Overall study: Vaccinations were initiated 4-6 weeks following radiotherapy alone, or were given together with temozolomide cycles. Before enrollment, patients got radiotherapy alone, temozolomide alone, or mostly the combination.

This specimen consisted of PBMCs, obtained from a glioma patient whose treatment included an IDH1 peptide vaccine. The chain joins TRBV5-4 to TRBJ2-7; 10 nucleotides agree with TRBD2. This clonotype was obtained from a woman aged 45 to 65 with glioma. The CDR3 DNA sequence: TGTGCCAGCAGCACCGGGACTAGCGTCTACGAGCAGTACTTC. This gives the protein CASSTGTSVYEQYF.